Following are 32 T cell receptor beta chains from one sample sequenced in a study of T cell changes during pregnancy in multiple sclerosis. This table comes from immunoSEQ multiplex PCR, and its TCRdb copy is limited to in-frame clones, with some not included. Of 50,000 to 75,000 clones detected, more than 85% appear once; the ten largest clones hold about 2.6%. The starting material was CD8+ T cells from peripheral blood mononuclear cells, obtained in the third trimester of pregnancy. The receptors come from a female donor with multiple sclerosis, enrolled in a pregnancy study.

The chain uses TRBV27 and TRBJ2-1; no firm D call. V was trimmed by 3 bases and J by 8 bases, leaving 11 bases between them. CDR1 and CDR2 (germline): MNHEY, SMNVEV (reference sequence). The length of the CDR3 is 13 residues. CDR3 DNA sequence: TGTGCCAGCAGTTTGTCCTCCGGGTATGAGCAGTTCTTC. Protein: CASSLSSGYEQFF.

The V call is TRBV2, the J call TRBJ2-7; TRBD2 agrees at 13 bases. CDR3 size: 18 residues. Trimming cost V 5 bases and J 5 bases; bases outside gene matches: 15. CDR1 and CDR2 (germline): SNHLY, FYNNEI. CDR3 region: CASSFPGLAGISADEQYF. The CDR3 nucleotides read TGTGCCAGCAGTTTCCCGGGACTAGCGGGAATTAGTGCGGACGAGCAGTACTTC.

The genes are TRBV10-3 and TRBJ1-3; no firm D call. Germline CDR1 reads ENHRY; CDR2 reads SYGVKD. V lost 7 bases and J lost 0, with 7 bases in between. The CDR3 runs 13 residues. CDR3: CAINRDSGNTIYF. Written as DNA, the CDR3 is TGTGCCATCAACCGGGACTCTGGAAACACCATATATTTT.

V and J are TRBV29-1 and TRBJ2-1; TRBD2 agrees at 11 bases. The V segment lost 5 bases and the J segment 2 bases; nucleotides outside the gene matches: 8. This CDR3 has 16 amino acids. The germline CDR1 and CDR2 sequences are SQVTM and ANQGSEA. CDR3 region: CSVPPSGRRTYNEQFF. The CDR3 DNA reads TGCAGCGTTCCCCCTAGCGGGAGGAGAACCTACAATGAGCAGTTCTTC.

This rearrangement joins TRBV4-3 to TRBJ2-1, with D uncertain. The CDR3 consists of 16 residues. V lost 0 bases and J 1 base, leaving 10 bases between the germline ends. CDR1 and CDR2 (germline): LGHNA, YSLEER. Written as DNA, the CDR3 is TGCGCCAGCAGCCAAGAGAGCGAGGTATCCTACAATGAGCAGTTCTTC. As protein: CASSQESEVSYNEQFF.

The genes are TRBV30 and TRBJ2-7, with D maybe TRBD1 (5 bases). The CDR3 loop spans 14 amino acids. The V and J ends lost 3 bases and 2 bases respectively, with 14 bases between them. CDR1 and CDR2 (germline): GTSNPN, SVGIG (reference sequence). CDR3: CAWRGQGLAYEQYF. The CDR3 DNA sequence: TGTGCCTGGAGGGGCCAGGGATTGGCCTACGAGCAGTACTTC.

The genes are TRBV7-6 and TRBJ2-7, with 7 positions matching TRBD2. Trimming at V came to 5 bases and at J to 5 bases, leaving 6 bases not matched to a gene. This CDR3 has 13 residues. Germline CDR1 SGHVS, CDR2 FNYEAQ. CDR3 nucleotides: TGTGCCAGCAGCCCCACCGGGAGGCACGAGCAGTACTTC. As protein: CASSPTGRHEQYF.

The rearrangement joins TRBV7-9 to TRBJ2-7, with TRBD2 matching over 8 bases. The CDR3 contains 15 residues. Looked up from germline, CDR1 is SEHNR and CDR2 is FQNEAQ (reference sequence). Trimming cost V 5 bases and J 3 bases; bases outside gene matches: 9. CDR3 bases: TGTGCCAGCAGCCTCGGGGGGGGAGAGATCTACGAGCAGTACTTC. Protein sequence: CASSLGGGEIYEQYF.

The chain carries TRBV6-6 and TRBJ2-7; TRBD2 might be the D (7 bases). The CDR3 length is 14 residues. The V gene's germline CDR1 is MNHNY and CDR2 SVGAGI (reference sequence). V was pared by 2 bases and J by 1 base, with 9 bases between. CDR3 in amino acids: CASSYRGASYEQYF. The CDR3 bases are TGTGCCAGCAGTTACCGGGGGGCGTCCTACGAGCAGTACTTC.

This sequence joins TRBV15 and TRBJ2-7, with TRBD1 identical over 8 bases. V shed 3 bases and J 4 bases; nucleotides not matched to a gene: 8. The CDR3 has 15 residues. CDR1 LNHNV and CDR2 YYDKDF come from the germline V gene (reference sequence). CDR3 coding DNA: TGTGCCACCAGCAGTCTAGGACAGGGTTGGTACGAGCAGTACTTC. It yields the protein CATSSLGQGWYEQYF.

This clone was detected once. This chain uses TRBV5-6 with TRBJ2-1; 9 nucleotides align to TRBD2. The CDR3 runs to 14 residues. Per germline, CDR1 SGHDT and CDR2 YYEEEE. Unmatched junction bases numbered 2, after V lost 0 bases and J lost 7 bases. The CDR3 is CASSLVAGGNEQFF. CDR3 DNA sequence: TGTGCCAGCAGCTTGGTCGCGGGGGGGAATGAGCAGTTCTTC.

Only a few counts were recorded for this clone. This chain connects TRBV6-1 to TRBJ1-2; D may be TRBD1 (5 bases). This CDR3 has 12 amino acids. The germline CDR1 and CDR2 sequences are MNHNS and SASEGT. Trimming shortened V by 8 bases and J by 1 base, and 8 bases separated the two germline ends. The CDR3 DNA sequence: TGTGCCAGCCTGACAGATAACTATGGCTACACCTTC. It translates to CASLTDNYGYTF.

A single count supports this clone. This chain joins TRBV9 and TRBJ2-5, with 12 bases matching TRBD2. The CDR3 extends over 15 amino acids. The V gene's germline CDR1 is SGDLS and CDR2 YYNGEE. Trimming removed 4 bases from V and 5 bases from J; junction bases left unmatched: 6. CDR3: CASSRTSGNRETQYF. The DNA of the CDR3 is TGTGCCAGCAGCCGGACTAGCGGGAATAGGGAGACCCAGTACTTC.

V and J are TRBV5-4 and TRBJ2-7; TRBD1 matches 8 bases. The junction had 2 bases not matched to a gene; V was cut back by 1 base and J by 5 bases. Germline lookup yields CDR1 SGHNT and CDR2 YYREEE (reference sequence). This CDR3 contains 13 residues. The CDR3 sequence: CASSLQGAHEQYF. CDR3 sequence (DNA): TGTGCCAGCAGCTTGCAGGGGGCGCACGAGCAGTACTTC. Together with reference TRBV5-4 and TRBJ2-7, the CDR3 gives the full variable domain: ETGVTQSPTHLIKTRGQQVTLRCSSQSGHNTVSWYQQALGQGPQFIFQYYREEENGRGNFPPRFSGLQFPNYSSELNVNALELDDSALYLCASSLQGAHEQYFGPGTRLTVT.

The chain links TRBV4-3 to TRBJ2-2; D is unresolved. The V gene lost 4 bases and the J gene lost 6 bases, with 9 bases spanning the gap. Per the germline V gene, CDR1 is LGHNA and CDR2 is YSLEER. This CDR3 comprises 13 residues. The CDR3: CASSPGIAGELFF. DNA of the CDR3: TGCGCCAGCAGCCCCGGTATAGCCGGGGAGCTGTTTTTT.

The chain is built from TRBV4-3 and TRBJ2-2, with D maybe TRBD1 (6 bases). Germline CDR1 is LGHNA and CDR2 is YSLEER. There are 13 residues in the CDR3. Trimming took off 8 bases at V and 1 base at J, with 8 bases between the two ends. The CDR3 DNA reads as TGCGCCAGCTCGGGACAGAACACCGGGGAGCTGTTTTTT. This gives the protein CASSGQNTGELFF.

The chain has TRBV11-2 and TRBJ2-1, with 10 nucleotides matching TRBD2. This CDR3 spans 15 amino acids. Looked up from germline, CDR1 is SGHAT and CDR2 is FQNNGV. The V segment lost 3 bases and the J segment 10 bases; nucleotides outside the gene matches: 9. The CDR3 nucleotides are TGTGCCAGCAGCTTCAGAGCGGGAGGGCCGGGAGAGCAGTTCTTC. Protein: CASSFRAGGPGEQFF.

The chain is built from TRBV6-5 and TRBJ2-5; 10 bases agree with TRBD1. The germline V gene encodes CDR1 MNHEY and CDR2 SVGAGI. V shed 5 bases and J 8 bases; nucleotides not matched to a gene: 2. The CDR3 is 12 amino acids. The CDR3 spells CASSRDRGTQYF. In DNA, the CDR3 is TGTGCCAGCAGTAGGGACAGGGGTACCCAGTACTTC.

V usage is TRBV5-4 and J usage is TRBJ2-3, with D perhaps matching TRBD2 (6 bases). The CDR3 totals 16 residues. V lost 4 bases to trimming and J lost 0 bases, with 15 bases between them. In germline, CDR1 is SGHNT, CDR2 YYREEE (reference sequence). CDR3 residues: CASSKASVPSTDTQYF. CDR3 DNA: TGTGCCAGCAGCAAGGCTAGCGTTCCTAGCACAGATACGCAGTATTTT.

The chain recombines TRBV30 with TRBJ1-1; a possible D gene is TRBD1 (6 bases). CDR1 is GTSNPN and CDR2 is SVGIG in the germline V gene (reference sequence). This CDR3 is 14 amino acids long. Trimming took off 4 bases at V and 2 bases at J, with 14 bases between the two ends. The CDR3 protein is CAWNLGRGNTEAFF. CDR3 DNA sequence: TGTGCCTGGAATTTAGGCAGGGGTAACACTGAAGCTTTCTTT.

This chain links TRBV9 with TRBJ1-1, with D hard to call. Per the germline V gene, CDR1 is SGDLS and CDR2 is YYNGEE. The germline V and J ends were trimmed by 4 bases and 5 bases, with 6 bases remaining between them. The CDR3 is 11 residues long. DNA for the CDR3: TGTGCCAGCAGCTCCCAGACTGAAGCTTTCTTT. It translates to CASSSQTEAFF.

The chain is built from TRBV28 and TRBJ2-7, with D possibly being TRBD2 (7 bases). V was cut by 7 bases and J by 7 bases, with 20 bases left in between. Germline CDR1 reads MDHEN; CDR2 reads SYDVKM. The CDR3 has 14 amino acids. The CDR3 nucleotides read TGTGCCAGCAACCCTCTCGGGGGGCGCAGGGAGCAGTACTTC. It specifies CASNPLGGRREQYF.

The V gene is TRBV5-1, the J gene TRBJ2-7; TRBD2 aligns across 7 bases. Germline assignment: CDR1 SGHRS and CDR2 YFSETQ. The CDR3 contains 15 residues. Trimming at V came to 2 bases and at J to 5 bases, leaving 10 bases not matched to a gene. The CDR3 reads CASSFYEGGSDEQYF. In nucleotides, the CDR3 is TGCGCCAGCAGCTTCTACGAGGGCGGGAGCGACGAGCAGTACTTC.

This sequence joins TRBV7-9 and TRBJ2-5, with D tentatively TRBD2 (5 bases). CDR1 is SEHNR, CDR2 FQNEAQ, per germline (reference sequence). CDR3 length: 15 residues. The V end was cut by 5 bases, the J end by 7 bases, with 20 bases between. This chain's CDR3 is CASSPRSGTVMTQYF. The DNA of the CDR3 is TGTGCCAGCAGCCCCCGCAGCGGTACCGTAATGACCCAGTACTTC.

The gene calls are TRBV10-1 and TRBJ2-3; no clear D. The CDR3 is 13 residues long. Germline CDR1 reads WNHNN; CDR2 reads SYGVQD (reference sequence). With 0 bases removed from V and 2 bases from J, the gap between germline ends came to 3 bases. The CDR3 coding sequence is TGCGCCAGCAGTGAGTCATACACAGATACGCAGTATTTT. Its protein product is CASSESYTDTQYF.

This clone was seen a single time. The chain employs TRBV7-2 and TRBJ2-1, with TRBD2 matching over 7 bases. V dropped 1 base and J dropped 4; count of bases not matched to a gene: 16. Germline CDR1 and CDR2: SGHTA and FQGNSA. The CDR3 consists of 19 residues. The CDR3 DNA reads TGTGCCAGCAGCTTAGTGGGGCGACTAGCTCAAAGTGGTTACAATGAGCAGTTCTTC. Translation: CASSLVGRLAQSGYNEQFF.

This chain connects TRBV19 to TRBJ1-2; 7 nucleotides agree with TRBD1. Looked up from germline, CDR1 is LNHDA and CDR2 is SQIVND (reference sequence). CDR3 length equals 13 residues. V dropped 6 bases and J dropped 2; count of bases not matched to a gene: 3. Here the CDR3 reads CASRTQGNYGYTF. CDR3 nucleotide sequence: TGTGCCAGTAGAACACAGGGGAACTATGGCTACACCTTC.

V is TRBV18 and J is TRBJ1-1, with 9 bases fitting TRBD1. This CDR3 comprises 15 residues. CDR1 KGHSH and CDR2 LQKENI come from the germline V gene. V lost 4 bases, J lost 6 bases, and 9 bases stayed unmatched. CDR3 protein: CASSLPGTGFSEAFF. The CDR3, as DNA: TGTGCCAGCTCACTACCCGGGACAGGGTTTTCTGAAGCTTTCTTT.

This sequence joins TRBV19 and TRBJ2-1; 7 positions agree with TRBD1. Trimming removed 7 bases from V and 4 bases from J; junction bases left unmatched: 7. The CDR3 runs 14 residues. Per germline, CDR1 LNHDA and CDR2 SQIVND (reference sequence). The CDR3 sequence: CASTLTGSYNEQFF. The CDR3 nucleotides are TGTGCCAGTACCTTGACAGGGTCATACAATGAGCAGTTCTTC.

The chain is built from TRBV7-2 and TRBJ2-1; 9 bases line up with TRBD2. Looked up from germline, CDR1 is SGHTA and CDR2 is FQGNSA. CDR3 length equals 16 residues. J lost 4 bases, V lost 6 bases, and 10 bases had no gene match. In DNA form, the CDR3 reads TGTGCCAGCAGTCCTCCACCGGGACTAGCATACAATGAGCAGTTCTTC. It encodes CASSPPPGLAYNEQFF.

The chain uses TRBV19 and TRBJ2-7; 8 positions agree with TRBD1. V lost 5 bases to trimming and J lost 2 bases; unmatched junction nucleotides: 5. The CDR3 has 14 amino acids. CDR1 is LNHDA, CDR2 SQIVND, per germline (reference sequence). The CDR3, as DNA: TGTGCCAGTAGTCCCGGGACAGGAACCTACGAGCAGTACTTC. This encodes CASSPGTGTYEQYF. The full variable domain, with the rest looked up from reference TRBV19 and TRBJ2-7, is DGGITQSPKYLFRKEGQNVTLSCEQNLNHDAMYWYRQDPGQGLRLIYYSQIVNDFQKGDIAEGYSVSREKKESFPLTVTSAQKNPTAFYLCASSPGTGTYEQYFGPGTRLTVT.

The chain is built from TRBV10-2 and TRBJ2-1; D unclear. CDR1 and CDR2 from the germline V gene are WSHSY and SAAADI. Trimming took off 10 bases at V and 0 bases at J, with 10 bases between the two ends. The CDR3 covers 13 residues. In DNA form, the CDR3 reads TGCGCCACTGGAGAGTACTCCTACAATGAGCAGTTCTTC. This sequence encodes CATGEYSYNEQFF.